The following is a T cell receptor beta chain sequence with its context. Its binding antigen is unknown. Within one base of it there is no much larger clone, and no base qualities were kept. Library preparation was by the immunoSEQ multiplex PCR assay. For most patients, genomic DNA was isolated using the Qiagen DNeasy Blood and Tissue Kit and was shipped frozen to Adaptive Biotechnologies for TCR sequencing. For most patients, genomic DNA was subjected to high-throughput TCR-beta CDR3 sequencing by Adaptive Biotechnologies. On the authors' methods: Adaptive's ImmunoSEQ software was the source of the TCR sequencing data for about 18 patients, while three other patients were processed with MiXCR and VDJtools. CD4 versus CD8 sorting errors were corrected by removing sequences found in both subsets at a frequency ratio below 5:1. Because the origin of CDR3 nucleotide sequences shared between donor and recipient could not be assigned, those sequences were removed. Alloreactive clones required at least 2-fold expansion over unstimulated cells and minimum CFSE-low frequency of 0.002% (template counts) or 0.001% (read counts). A clone was considered mappable if detected in the sequenced pre-transplant spleen, lymph node, or MLR CFSE-low populations of the donor or recipient. The cumulative frequency of alloreactive clones was calculated as a percentage of all sequences, weighted by copy number. What TCRdb holds here is the immuneACCESS table cut down to in-frame rearrangements. Part of the clones is not present; checked against another copy, under half of the missing clones reflect an unresolved V gene, and the others are unexplained. V, J and clone size are those of that table, while D and trimming were read from the DNA. This sample is represented by about 120,000 clones; around 93% of them were singletons. The ten largest clonotypes hold 0.4% to 0.65% of the sample.

This sample stems from a study of graft-versus-host responses after intestinal transplantation (dated by TCRdb to about 2021). About the full investigation: The transplants that recipients got were multivisceral, liver-intestinal, or isolated intestinal. All recipients received anti-thymocyte globulin induction followed by maintenance tacrolimus and steroids for around 3 years. To identify alloreactive clones, pre-transplant mixed lymphocyte reaction products were sequenced and then compared with unstimulated pre-transplant donor and recipient T cells. A peak of at least 4% donor T cells among recipient peripheral blood mononuclear cells was the definition used for donor T cell macrochimerism. After intestinal transplantation, graft-versus-host and host-versus-graft alloreactive T cell clones in the graft, circulation and bone marrow were tracked using bulk TCR-beta CDR3 sequencing. The cohort enrolled 20 to 30 intestinal transplant recipients, one of whom was a retransplant, and a few patients without pretransplant specimens were excluded. Samples from a few later patients were sequenced in-house on an Illumina MiSeq with MiXCR processing rather than by the commercial service.

Taken with the paper, the label for time point translates to: cells obtained before transplantation from donor or recipient. CD3+CD4+ and CD3+CD8+ populations were FACS-sorted from unstimulated pre-transplant donor and recipient cells taken from spleen or lymph nodes. Here is what the overall study found, with its caveats: High GvH to HvG T cell clonal ratios were observed in the allografts of patients with donor T cell macrochimerism. The conclusions were limited by the relatively low number and heterogeneity of the intestinal transplant patients. GvH clones turned up in recipient bone marrow, with some appearing earlier in ileal mucosa or blood, a pattern consistent with an intestinal mucosal origin. Early after transplant, declines in HvG clones were associated with peak levels of circulating GvH clones.

The germline ends are 16 bases apart after V is trimmed by 6 bases and J by 8 bases. The CDR3 spans 12 residues, from the cysteine through the phenylalanine. The sequence is cut down to CDR3 DNA, 36 bases in frame from base 1. Looking up the germline V gene yields CDR1 SQVTM and CDR2 ANQGSEA. The source of this sequence is a human donor who received an intestinal transplant. This chain is built from TRBV29-1 and TRBJ1-2; the D gene is perhaps TRBD1, on 6 matching bases. The starting material was unstimulated CD8+ T cells sorted from spleen or lymph node cells, obtained before intestinal transplant. The DNA sequence reads TGCAGCGTCTCGGAGGGGGAGGAAGGCTACACCTTC. The resulting protein is CSVSEGEEGYTF. The entire variable domain, with the stretches around the CDR3 drawn from the reference TRBV29-1 and TRBJ1-2 proteins, is SAVISQKPSRDICQRGTSLTIQCQVDSQVTMMFWYRQQPGQSLTLIATANQGSEATYESGFVIDKFPISRPNLTFSTLTVSNMSPEDSSIYLCSVSEGEEGYTFGSGTRLTVV.